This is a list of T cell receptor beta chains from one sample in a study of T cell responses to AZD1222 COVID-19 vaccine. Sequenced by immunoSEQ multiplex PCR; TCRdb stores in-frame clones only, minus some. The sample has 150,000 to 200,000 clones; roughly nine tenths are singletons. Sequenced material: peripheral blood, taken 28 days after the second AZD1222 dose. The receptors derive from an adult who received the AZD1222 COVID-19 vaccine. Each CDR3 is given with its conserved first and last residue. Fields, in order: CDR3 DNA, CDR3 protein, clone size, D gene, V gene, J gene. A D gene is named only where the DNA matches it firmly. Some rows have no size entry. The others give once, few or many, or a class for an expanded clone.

CDR3nt: TGTGCCAGCAGTTACGAGGACAGGGGAAGCAATCAGCCCCAGCATTTT
CDR3aa: CASSYEDRGSNQPQHF
abundance: once
d_gene: TRBD1
v_gene: TRBV6-5
j_gene: TRBJ1-5

CDR3nt: TGTGCCAGCAGTTTGAGGAACACTGAAGCTTTCTTT
CDR3aa: CASSLRNTEAFF
abundance: NA
d_gene: NA
v_gene: TRBV12-3/TRBV12-4
j_gene: TRBJ1-1

CDR3nt: TGTGCCAGCAGCCAAGCGGGCGGTCCCGCCTACGAGCAGTACTTC
CDR3aa: CASSQAGGPAYEQYF
abundance: NA
d_gene: NA
v_gene: TRBV14
j_gene: TRBJ2-7

CDR3nt: TGTGCCAGCAGGCCTATCCTAGCGGGGGGGAACAATGAGCAGTTCTTC
CDR3aa: CASRPILAGGNNEQFF
abundance: NA
d_gene: TRBD2
v_gene: TRBV7-9
j_gene: TRBJ2-1

CDR3nt: TGTGCCAGCAGCCAAGATATCTCCGGGACTTCACCCCTCCACTTT
CDR3aa: CASSQDISGTSPLHF
abundance: NA
d_gene: NA
v_gene: TRBV4-2
j_gene: TRBJ1-6

CDR3nt: TGTGCCAGCAGCCTTCGACAGGGACGCTCTGGAAACACCATATATTTT
CDR3aa: CASSLRQGRSGNTIYF
abundance: NA
d_gene: TRBD1
v_gene: TRBV7-9
j_gene: TRBJ1-3

CDR3nt: TGTGCCAGCAGTGACTCGGGACTAGCGGTCAATGAGCAGTTCTTC
CDR3aa: CASSDSGLAVNEQFF
abundance: NA
d_gene: TRBD2
v_gene: TRBV6-4
j_gene: TRBJ2-1

CDR3nt: TGTGCCAGTAGTACTAGGGACAGCTCCTACGAGCAGTACTTC
CDR3aa: CASSTRDSSYEQYF
abundance: few
d_gene: TRBD1
v_gene: TRBV19
j_gene: TRBJ2-7

CDR3nt: TGTGCCAGCAGCCCGGGACTAGCGGGGGCCCAAGAGACCCAGTACTTC
CDR3aa: CASSPGLAGAQETQYF
abundance: NA
d_gene: TRBD2
v_gene: TRBV3-1/TRBV3-2
j_gene: TRBJ2-5

CDR3nt: TGTGCCAGCAGCCGGACTAGCGGGGCAGATACGCAGTATTTT
CDR3aa: CASSRTSGADTQYF
abundance: NA
d_gene: TRBD2
v_gene: TRBV7-2
j_gene: TRBJ2-3

CDR3nt: TGTGCCAGCAGCTTAGGGGCCTATGGCTACACCTTC
CDR3aa: CASSLGAYGYTF
abundance: NA
d_gene: NA
v_gene: TRBV11-2
j_gene: TRBJ1-2

CDR3nt: TGTGCCTGGGACCCGGGACTGACCTTGGAGACCCAGTACTTC
CDR3aa: CAWDPGLTLETQYF
abundance: NA
d_gene: NA
v_gene: TRBV30
j_gene: TRBJ2-5

CDR3nt: TGTGCCAGCAGTTCCCCAGTTGAAGCTTTCTTT
CDR3aa: CASSSPVEAFF
abundance: once
d_gene: NA
v_gene: TRBV28
j_gene: TRBJ1-1

CDR3nt: TGTGCCAGCTCGCAGGGGAGAGATACGCAGTATTTT
CDR3aa: CASSQGRDTQYF
abundance: NA
d_gene: NA
v_gene: TRBV18
j_gene: TRBJ2-3

CDR3nt: TGTGCCAGCAGTTACGGGGGCAGGGGGTTGGCGGAACCTAGCACAGATACGCAGTATTTT
CDR3aa: CASSYGGRGLAEPSTDTQYF
abundance: NA
d_gene: TRBD1
v_gene: TRBV6-2/TRBV6-3
j_gene: TRBJ2-3

CDR3nt: TGCGCCAGCAGCCGCACGGGGCTAGCTCAAACAGATACGCAGTATTTT
CDR3aa: CASSRTGLAQTDTQYF
abundance: NA
d_gene: NA
v_gene: TRBV5-1
j_gene: TRBJ2-3

CDR3nt: TGTGCCAGCAGCCGCGGGACAGCTTCTAACTATGGCTACACCTTC
CDR3aa: CASSRGTASNYGYTF
abundance: NA
d_gene: TRBD1
v_gene: TRBV5-4
j_gene: TRBJ1-2

CDR3nt: TGCGCCAGCAGCTTGATGGCGGGGGGGACCACAGATACGCAGTATTTT
CDR3aa: CASSLMAGGTTDTQYF
abundance: NA
d_gene: TRBD2
v_gene: TRBV5-1
j_gene: TRBJ2-3

CDR3nt: TGCGCCAGCAGCTTGACGGGGACAGCGTACCAAGAGACCCAGTACTTC
CDR3aa: CASSLTGTAYQETQYF
abundance: NA
d_gene: TRBD1
v_gene: TRBV5-1
j_gene: TRBJ2-5

CDR3nt: TGTGCCAGCAGCCCGGGGAGGTCCACAGATACGCAGTATTTT
CDR3aa: CASSPGRSTDTQYF
abundance: NA
d_gene: NA
v_gene: TRBV3-1/TRBV3-2
j_gene: TRBJ2-3

CDR3nt: TGTGCCACCAGTGATGAGAAGGTAGAGACCCAGTACTTC
CDR3aa: CATSDEKVETQYF
abundance: NA
d_gene: NA
v_gene: TRBV24-1
j_gene: TRBJ2-5

CDR3nt: TGTGCCAGTACCCCCCTGCGGGGCCGACGAATCCCTGAAGCTTTCTTT
CDR3aa: CASTPLRGRRIPEAFF
abundance: NA
d_gene: NA
v_gene: TRBV19
j_gene: TRBJ1-1

CDR3nt: TGTGCCAGCAGCTTAGATCTCCGGGACAGGGGGCTATTGTCCTACGAGCAGTACTTC
CDR3aa: CASSLDLRDRGLLSYEQYF
abundance: NA
d_gene: TRBD1
v_gene: TRBV11-3
j_gene: TRBJ2-7

CDR3nt: TGCACCAGCAGCAGGAGATACGAGCAGTACTTC
CDR3aa: CTSSRRYEQYF
abundance: NA
d_gene: NA
v_gene: TRBV1
j_gene: TRBJ2-7

CDR3nt: TGTGCCAGCAGCCAAGATATGGAGGAGGGTTGGTTCGTTGCTGGCTACACCTTC
CDR3aa: CASSQDMEEGWFVAGYTF
abundance: NA
d_gene: NA
v_gene: TRBV3-1/TRBV3-2
j_gene: TRBJ1-2

CDR3nt: TGTGCCAGCAGCATTGATACAAGGGCTGGCTACACCTTC
CDR3aa: CASSIDTRAGYTF
abundance: NA
d_gene: NA
v_gene: TRBV21-1
j_gene: TRBJ1-2

CDR3nt: TGTGCCAGCAGCCTCCGGGACAGGGCAACTAATGAAAAACTGTTTTTT
CDR3aa: CASSLRDRATNEKLFF
abundance: NA
d_gene: TRBD1
v_gene: TRBV7-2
j_gene: TRBJ1-4

CDR3nt: TGTGCCGGCAGCCAAGGGGCCCGGACTAGCGGGAGGAATGAGCAGTTCTTC
CDR3aa: CAGSQGARTSGRNEQFF
abundance: NA
d_gene: TRBD2
v_gene: TRBV3-1/TRBV3-2
j_gene: TRBJ2-1

CDR3nt: TGCGCCAGCAGCATAAATACAGGGGGCAGGTACGGCTACACCTTC
CDR3aa: CASSINTGGRYGYTF
abundance: NA
d_gene: TRBD1
v_gene: TRBV5-1
j_gene: TRBJ1-2

CDR3nt: TGTGCCAGCAGACGACAGGGCGCGGATTCACCCCTCCACTTT
CDR3aa: CASRRQGADSPLHF
abundance: NA
d_gene: TRBD1
v_gene: TRBV7-9
j_gene: TRBJ1-6

CDR3nt: TGTGCCAGCAGTGAACTAGCGGAGATCCACGACGAGCAGTACTTC
CDR3aa: CASSELAEIHDEQYF
abundance: once
d_gene: TRBD2
v_gene: TRBV2
j_gene: TRBJ2-7

CDR3nt: TGTGCCAGCAGCCCGAACAGGGAAAGGGGGCGAACTGAAGCTTTCTTT
CDR3aa: CASSPNRERGRTEAFF
abundance: NA
d_gene: TRBD1
v_gene: TRBV5-4
j_gene: TRBJ1-1

CDR3nt: TGTGCCAGCAGTTACACCGACAGGGGGTATGGCTACACCTTC
CDR3aa: CASSYTDRGYGYTF
abundance: once
d_gene: TRBD1
v_gene: TRBV6-5
j_gene: TRBJ1-2

CDR3nt: TGTGCCAGCAGTTCCCACGAGGAGGGAGAGACCCAGTACTTC
CDR3aa: CASSSHEEGETQYF
abundance: NA
d_gene: NA
v_gene: TRBV28
j_gene: TRBJ2-5

CDR3nt: TGTGCCAGCAGCCTCGGGGACATGGGCGAGCAGTACTTC
CDR3aa: CASSLGDMGEQYF
abundance: NA
d_gene: NA
v_gene: TRBV3-1/TRBV3-2
j_gene: TRBJ2-7

CDR3nt: TGTGCCAGCAGTGAACTTGAGACGGGGATCGGAAACTTT
CDR3aa: CASSELETGIGNF
abundance: once
d_gene: NA
v_gene: TRBV6-1
j_gene: TRBJ1-6

CDR3nt: TGTGCCAGCAGCGTTGATAACACCGGGGAGCTGTTTTTT
CDR3aa: CASSVDNTGELFF
abundance: NA
d_gene: NA
v_gene: TRBV9
j_gene: TRBJ2-2

CDR3nt: TGTGCGATGTTTAAGGGCAGTTTTAACTATGGCTACACCTTC
CDR3aa: CAMFKGSFNYGYTF
abundance: NA
d_gene: NA
v_gene: TRBV30
j_gene: TRBJ1-2

CDR3nt: TGTGCCAGCAGTTTGGGCGGCGAACAATCTGAAAAACTGTTTTTT
CDR3aa: CASSLGGEQSEKLFF
abundance: NA
d_gene: NA
v_gene: TRBV28
j_gene: TRBJ1-4

CDR3nt: TGTGCCAGCAGTTTAGCTGGGGGAGCTGGAAACACCATATATTTT
CDR3aa: CASSLAGGAGNTIYF
abundance: NA
d_gene: NA
v_gene: TRBV27
j_gene: TRBJ1-3

CDR3nt: TGTGCCACCAGCAGAGCCGGCAGGGTGATCTATGGCTACACCTTC
CDR3aa: CATSRAGRVIYGYTF
abundance: NA
d_gene: NA
v_gene: TRBV15
j_gene: TRBJ1-2

CDR3nt: TGTGCCAGCAGCTTAGAAGACTTCTTGACGCAGTATTTT
CDR3aa: CASSLEDFLTQYF
abundance: once
d_gene: NA
v_gene: TRBV7-9
j_gene: TRBJ2-3

CDR3nt: TGTGCCATCAGTGACGGGACTAGTAACTACGAGCAGTACTTC
CDR3aa: CAISDGTSNYEQYF
abundance: NA
d_gene: TRBD2
v_gene: TRBV10-3
j_gene: TRBJ2-7

CDR3nt: TGTGCCAGCTCACCACGATCATGGACAGGAGGCACCGGGGAGCTGTTTTTT
CDR3aa: CASSPRSWTGGTGELFF
abundance: NA
d_gene: TRBD1
v_gene: TRBV18
j_gene: TRBJ2-2

CDR3nt: TGTGCCAGCAGCCAAGTCGGTAACGAGCAGTACTTC
CDR3aa: CASSQVGNEQYF
abundance: NA
d_gene: NA
v_gene: TRBV3-1/TRBV3-2
j_gene: TRBJ2-7

CDR3nt: TGTGCCAGTGGCAGACACTACAATGAGCAGTTCTTC
CDR3aa: CASGRHYNEQFF
abundance: once
d_gene: NA
v_gene: TRBV19
j_gene: TRBJ2-1

CDR3nt: TGTGCCAGCAGCCAAGTACAGGGAGGGGGTCTCTATGGCTACACCTTC
CDR3aa: CASSQVQGGGLYGYTF
abundance: NA
d_gene: NA
v_gene: TRBV13
j_gene: TRBJ1-2